The sequence of this TCR beta chain was determined in a study of blood T cell repertoires in COVID-19 (dated by TCRdb to the early 2020s). Study-level background: Samples from collaborators originated in the United States, Italy and Spain and spanned both the acute and convalescent phases of COVID-19. Samples were obtained from the ongoing ImmuneRACE study (first 160 participants) and from about 1,300 subjects provided by 6 global collaborators. The repertoires were released in a freely available public database intended as a resource for research on the immune response to SARS-CoV-2. The sample metadata nearly always contained a de-identified subject ID, COVID-19 status, age in years and sex. HLA class I and class II types, where available, came from metadata supplied by the sample provider rather than from assay-based typing. The dataset comprised deeply sampled blood TCRbeta repertoires from subjects exposed to, actively infected with, or recovered from COVID-19. The material from the prospective study consisted of cDNA or gDNA derived from T cells, B-cell-depleted T cells, or PBMCs. General conclusions and limits of the study: The quantity of clinical and demographic metadata differed by source and by participant and was supplied without curation.

This clone appeared once. Its specific antigen is unknown. No per-base quality is available; no much larger clone lies one base away. The immunoSEQ Assay, a bias-controlled multiplex PCR, was used to amplify TCRbeta CDR3 regions from genomic DNA. Under the source paper's analysis protocol: The number of nucleated cells in each sample was estimated by amplification of reference gene primers within the assay. Sequence reads were collapsed and filtered to measure the absolute abundance of every unique TCRbeta CDR3 rearrangement. For each sample, productive Simpson clonality was calculated as the square root of Simpson's diversity index across productive rearrangements. TCRdb holds this immuneACCESS table with in-frame rearrangements only. Some clones are missing; in checked studies, unresolved V genes explain under half, and the rest has no known cause. V and J calls and clone size are those listed in that table; D and trimming were worked out from the DNA. For this sample the table gives roughly 220,000 clones, of which 85% to 90% were detected only once. The top ten constitute 10% to 13% of the sample.

One collaborating source in Seattle enrolled patients during active infection and followed them longitudinally through the course of disease. The collaborating institutions used their own protocols to collect whole blood in K2EDTA tubes. For TCRbeta analysis, collaborators shipped samples as frozen whole blood, isolated PBMCs, or DNA extracted from either of those sample types. Inclusive of the bounding cysteine and phenylalanine, the CDR3 is 13 residues long. The DNA shown is the 39-base CDR3, in frame from base 1. CDR1 LNHNV and CDR2 YYDKDF are derived from the germline V gene (reference sequence). Relative to germline, V is 1 base shorter and J is 14 bases shorter, with 16 bases between their ends.

The receptor's source is a woman aged 50 to 60 with COVID-19, enrolled during active disease. The chain employs TRBV15 and TRBJ2-3; possibly the D gene is TRBD2, per 6 matching bases. The material sequenced was peripheral blood. The bases read TGTGCCACCAGCAGAGGCGGGGTGGGCCTCCCGTATTTT. Translated, it gives CATSRGGVGLPYF.